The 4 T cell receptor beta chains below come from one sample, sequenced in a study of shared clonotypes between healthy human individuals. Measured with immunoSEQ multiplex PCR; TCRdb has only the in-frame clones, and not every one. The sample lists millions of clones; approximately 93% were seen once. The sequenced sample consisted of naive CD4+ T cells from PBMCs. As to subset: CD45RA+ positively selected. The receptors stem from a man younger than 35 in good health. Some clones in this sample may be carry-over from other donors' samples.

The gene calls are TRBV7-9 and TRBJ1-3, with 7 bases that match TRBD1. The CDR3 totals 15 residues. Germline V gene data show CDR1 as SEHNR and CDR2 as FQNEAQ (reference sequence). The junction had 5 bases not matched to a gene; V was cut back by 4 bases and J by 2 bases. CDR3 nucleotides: TGTGCCAGCAGCTCGCAGGGGGTTGCTGGAAACACCATATATTTT. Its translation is CASSSQGVAGNTIYF. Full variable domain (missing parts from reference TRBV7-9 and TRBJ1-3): DTGVSQNPRHKITKRGQNVTFRCDPISEHNRLYWYRQTLGQGPEFLTYFQNEAQLEKSRLLSDRFSAERPKGSFSTLEIQRTEQGDSAMYLCASSSQGVAGNTIYFGEGSWLTVV.

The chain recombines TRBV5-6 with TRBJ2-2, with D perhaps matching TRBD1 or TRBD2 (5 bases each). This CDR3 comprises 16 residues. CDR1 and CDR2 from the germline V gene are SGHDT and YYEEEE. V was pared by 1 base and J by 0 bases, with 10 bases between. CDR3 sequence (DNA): TGTGCCAGCAGCTTGTACGGGGCTGCGAACACCGGGGAGCTGTTTTTT. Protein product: CASSLYGAANTGELFF.

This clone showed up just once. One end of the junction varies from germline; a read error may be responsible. The CDR3 nucleotides read TGTGCCAGCAGTTACTATACTGACGCTGCCCCCCGGCATTTT. Protein sequence: CASSYYTDAAPRHF. The chain employs TRBV6-6 and TRBJ1-5, with no clear D. This CDR3 has 14 residues. In germline, CDR1 is MNHNY, CDR2 SVGAGI (reference sequence).

The CDR3 protein is CASRVQTGAGNEQFF. CDR3 sequence (DNA): TGTGCCAGCAGGGTCCAAACAGGGGCAGGGAATGAGCAGTTCTTC. This sequence joins TRBV6-6 and TRBJ2-1; 7 bases match TRBD1. CDR1 MNHNY and CDR2 SVGAGI come from the germline V gene (reference sequence). The J segment lost 7 bases and the V segment lost 6 bases, leaving 12 bases of the junction unmatched. The CDR3 covers 15 residues.